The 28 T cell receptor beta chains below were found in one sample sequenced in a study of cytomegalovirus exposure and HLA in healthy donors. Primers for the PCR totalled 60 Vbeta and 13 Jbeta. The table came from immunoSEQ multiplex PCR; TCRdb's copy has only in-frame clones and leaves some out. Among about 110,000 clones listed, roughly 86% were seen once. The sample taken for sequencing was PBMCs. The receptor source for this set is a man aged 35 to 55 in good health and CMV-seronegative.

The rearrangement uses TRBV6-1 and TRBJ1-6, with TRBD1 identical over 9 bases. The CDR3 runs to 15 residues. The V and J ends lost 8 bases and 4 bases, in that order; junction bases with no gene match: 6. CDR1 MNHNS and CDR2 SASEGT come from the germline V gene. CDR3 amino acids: CASQGQGFYNSPLHF. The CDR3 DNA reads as TGTGCCAGCCAGGGACAGGGATTTTATAATTCACCCCTCCACTTT.

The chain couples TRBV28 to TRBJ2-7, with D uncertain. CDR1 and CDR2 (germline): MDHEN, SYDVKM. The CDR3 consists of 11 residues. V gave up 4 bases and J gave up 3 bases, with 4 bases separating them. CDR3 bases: TGTGCCAGCAGTTCCGGCTACGAGCAGTACTTC. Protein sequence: CASSSGYEQYF. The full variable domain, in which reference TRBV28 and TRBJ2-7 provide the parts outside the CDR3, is DVKVTQSSRYLVKRTGEKVFLECVQDMDHENMFWYRQDPGLGLRLIYFSYDVKMKEKGDIPEGYSVSREKKERFSLILESASTNQTSMYLCASSSGYEQYFGPGTRLTVT.

CDR3 amino acids: CASSLGSGQGFETQYF. CDR3 DNA: TGTGCCAGCAGTTTAGGAAGTGGTCAGGGCTTTGAGACCCAGTACTTC. This chain joins TRBV27 and TRBJ2-5; the D gene is possibly TRBD1 (5 bases). Trimming removed 2 bases from V and 5 bases from J, with 18 bases in between. This CDR3 spans 16 amino acids. CDR1 is MNHEY, CDR2 SMNVEV, per germline (reference sequence).

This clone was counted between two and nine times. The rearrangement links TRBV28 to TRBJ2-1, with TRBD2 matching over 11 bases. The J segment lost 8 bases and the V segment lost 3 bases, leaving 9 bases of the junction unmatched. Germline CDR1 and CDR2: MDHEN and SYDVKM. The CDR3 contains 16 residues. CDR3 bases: TGTGCCAGCAGTTTCCCGACTAGCGGGGTAGGCGATGAGCAGTTCTTC. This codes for CASSFPTSGVGDEQFF.

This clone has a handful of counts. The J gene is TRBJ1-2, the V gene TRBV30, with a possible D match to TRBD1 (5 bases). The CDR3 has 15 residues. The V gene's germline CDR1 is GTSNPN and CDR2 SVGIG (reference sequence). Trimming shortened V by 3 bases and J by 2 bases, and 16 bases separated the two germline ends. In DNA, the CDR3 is TGTGCCTGGAGGTTGTGGGCCCGGGGGAACTATGGCTACACCTTC. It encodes CAWRLWARGNYGYTF.

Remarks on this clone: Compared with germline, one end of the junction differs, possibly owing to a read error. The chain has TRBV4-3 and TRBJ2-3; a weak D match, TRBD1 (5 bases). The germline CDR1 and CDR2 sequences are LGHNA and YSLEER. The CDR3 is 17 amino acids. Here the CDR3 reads CASSQTLGGQSRDTQYF. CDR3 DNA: TGCGCCAGCAGCCAGACGCTGGGTGGACAAAGCAGAGATACGCAGTATTTT.

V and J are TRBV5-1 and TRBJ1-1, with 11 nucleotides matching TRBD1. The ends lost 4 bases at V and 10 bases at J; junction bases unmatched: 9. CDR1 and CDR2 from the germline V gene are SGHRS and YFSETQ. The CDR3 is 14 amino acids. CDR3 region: CASSPRDRGIGAFF. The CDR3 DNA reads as TGCGCCAGCAGCCCCCGGGACAGGGGGATCGGAGCTTTCTTT. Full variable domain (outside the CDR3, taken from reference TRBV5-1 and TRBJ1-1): KAGVTQTPRYLIKTRGQQVTLSCSPISGHRSVSWYQQTPGQGLQFLFEYFSETQRNKGNFPGRFSGRQFSNSRSEMNVSTLELGDSALYLCASSPRDRGIGAFFGQGTRLTVV.

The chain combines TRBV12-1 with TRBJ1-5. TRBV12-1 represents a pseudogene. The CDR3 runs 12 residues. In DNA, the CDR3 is TGTGCCAGCAGCTCCCCGAATCAGCCCCAGCATTTT. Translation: CASSSPNQPQHF.

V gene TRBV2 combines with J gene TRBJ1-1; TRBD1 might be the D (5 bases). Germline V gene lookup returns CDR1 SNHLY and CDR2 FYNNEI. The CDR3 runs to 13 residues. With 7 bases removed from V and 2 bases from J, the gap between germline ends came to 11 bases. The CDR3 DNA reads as TGTGCCAGCATGGGGGGTATTAACACTGAAGCTTTCTTT. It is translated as CASMGGINTEAFF.

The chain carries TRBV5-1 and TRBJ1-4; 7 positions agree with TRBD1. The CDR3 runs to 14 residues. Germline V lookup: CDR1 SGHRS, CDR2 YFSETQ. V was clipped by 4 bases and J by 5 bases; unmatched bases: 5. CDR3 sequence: CASSPRGPNEKLFF. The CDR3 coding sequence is TGCGCCAGCAGCCCGAGGGGGCCGAATGAAAAACTGTTTTTT.

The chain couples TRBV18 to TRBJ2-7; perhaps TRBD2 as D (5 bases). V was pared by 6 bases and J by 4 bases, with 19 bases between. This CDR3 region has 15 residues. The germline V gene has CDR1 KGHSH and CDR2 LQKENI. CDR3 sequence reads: CASSVNNGMLYEQYF. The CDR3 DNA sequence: TGTGCCAGCTCGGTGAATAACGGGATGTTGTACGAGCAGTACTTC.

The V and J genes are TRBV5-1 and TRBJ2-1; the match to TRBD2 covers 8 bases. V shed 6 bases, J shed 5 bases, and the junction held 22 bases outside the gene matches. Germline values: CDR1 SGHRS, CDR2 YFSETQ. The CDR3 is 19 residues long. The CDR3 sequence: CASTPHPGAGAPPDNEQFF. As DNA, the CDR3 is TGCGCCAGCACCCCTCACCCCGGAGCGGGGGCTCCCCCGGACAATGAGCAGTTCTTC.

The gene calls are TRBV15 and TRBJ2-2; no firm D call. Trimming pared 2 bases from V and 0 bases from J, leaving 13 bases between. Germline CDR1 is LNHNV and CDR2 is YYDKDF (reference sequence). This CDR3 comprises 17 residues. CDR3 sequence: CATSRPNSITNTGELFF. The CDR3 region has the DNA TGTGCCACCAGCAGACCTAACAGTATAACGAACACCGGGGAGCTGTTTTTT.

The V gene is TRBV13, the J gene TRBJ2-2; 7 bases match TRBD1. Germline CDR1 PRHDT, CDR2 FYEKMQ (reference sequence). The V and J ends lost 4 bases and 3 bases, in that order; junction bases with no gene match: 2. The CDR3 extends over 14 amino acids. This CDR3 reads CASSYQGDTGELFF. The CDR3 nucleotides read TGTGCCAGCAGCTACCAGGGGGACACCGGGGAGCTGTTTTTT.

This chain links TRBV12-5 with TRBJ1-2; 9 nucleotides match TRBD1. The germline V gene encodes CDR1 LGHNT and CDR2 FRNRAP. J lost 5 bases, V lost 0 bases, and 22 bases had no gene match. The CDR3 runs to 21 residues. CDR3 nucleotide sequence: TGTGCTAGTGGTTTGGTACGATGGGTTATCCGGGACAGGGCGGTTGGGTATGGCTACACCTTC. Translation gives CASGLVRWVIRDRAVGYGYTF.

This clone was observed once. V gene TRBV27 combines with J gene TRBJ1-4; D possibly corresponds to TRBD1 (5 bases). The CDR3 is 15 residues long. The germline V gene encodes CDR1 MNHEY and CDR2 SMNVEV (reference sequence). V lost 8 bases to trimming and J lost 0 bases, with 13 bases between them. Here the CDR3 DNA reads TGTGCCAGCGGCCTCCAGGGTGCAACTAATGAAAAACTGTTTTTT. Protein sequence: CASGLQGATNEKLFF.

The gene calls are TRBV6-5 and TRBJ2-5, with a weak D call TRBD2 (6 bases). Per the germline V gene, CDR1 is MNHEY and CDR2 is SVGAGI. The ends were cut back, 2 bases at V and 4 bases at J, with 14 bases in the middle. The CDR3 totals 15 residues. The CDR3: CASSYGRGEGETQYF. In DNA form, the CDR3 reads TGTGCCAGCAGTTACGGGCGGGGAGAGGGAGAGACCCAGTACTTC.

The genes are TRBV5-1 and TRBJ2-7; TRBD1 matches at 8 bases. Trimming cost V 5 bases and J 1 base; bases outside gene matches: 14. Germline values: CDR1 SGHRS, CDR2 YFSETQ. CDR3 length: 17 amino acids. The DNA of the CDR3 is TGCGCCAGCAGTCGCGGGACAGGCGTGCCATCTTCCTACGAGCAGTACTTC. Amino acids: CASSRGTGVPSSYEQYF.

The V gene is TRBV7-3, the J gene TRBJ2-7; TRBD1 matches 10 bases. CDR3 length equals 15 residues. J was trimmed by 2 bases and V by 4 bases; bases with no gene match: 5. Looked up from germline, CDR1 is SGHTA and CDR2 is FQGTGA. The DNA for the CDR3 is TGTGCCAGCAGCTCTAGGGACAGGGGCCCCTACGAGCAGTACTTC. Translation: CASSSRDRGPYEQYF.

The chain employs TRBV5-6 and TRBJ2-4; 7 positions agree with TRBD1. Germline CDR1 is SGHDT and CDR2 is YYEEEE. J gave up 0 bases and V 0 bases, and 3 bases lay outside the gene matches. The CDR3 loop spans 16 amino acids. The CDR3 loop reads CASSLVGTAAKNIQYF. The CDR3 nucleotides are TGTGCCAGCAGCTTGGTTGGGACAGCAGCCAAAAACATTCAGTACTTC.

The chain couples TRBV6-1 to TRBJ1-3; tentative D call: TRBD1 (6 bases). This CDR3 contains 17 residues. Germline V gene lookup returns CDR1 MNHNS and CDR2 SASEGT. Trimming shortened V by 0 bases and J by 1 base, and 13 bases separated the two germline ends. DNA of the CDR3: TGTGCCAGCAGTGAAGCGTCCAGGGGAGTGTCTGGAAACACCATATATTTT. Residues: CASSEASRGVSGNTIYF.

CDR3 coding DNA: TGTGCCAGCGGGGGGGACACAGATACGCAGTATTTT. This sequence encodes CASGGDTDTQYF. The chain carries TRBV19 and TRBJ2-3; 8 bases are shared with TRBD2. This CDR3 region has 12 residues. The J segment lost 2 bases and the V segment lost 9 bases, leaving 1 base of the junction unmatched. Looked up from germline, CDR1 is LNHDA and CDR2 is SQIVND (reference sequence).

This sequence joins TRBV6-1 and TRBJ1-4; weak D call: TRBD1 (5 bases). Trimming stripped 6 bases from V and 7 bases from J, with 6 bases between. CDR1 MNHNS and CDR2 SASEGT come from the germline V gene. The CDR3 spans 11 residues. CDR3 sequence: CASSQGEKLFF. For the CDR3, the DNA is TGTGCCAGCAGCCAGGGTGAAAAACTGTTTTTT.

The CDR3 DNA follows: TGCGCCAGCAGCTTGGGGGACCTGCGGGGACCCGGGGAGCTGTTTTTT. This sequence encodes CASSLGDLRGPGELFF. This chain uses TRBV5-1 with TRBJ2-2; TRBD2 is a possible D gene (6 bases). V gave up 0 bases and J gave up 6 bases, with 15 bases separating them. The CDR3 has 16 residues. Germline loops: CDR1 SGHRS, CDR2 YFSETQ.

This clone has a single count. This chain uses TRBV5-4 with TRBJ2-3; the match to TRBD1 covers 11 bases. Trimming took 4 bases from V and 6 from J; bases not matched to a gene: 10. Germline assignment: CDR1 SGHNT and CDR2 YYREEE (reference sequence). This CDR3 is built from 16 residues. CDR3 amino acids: CASSQSTGQGGDTQYF. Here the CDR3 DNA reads TGTGCCAGCAGCCAATCTACGGGACAGGGGGGGGATACGCAGTATTTT.

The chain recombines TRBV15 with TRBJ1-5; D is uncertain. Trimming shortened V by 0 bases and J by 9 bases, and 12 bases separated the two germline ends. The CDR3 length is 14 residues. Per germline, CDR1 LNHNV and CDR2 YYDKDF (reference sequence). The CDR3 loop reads CATSRDRSIGPQHF. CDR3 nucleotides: TGTGCCACCAGCAGAGATCGATCGATCGGGCCCCAGCATTTT.

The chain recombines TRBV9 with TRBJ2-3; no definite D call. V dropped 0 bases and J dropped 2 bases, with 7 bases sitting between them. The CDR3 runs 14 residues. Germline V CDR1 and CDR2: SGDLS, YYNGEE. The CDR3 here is CASSVEFNTDTQYF. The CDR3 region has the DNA TGTGCCAGCAGCGTAGAATTCAACACAGATACGCAGTATTTT.

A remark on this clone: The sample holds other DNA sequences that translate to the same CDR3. The CDR3 region is CSVVGQGIYEQYF. The CDR3 region has the DNA TGCAGCGTCGTAGGACAGGGAATATACGAGCAGTACTTC. The V gene is TRBV29-1, the J gene TRBJ2-7, with 8 bases lining up with TRBD1. CDR3 length: 13 residues. J was trimmed by 4 bases and V by 6 bases; bases with no gene match: 8. Germline V gene lookup returns CDR1 SQVTM and CDR2 ANQGSEA.